This is a list of T cell receptor beta chains from one sample in a study of blood T cell repertoires in COVID-19. Data came from immunoSEQ multiplex PCR; TCRdb stores just in-frame clones and leaves some out. The table lists around 15,000 clones, roughly 80% of them singletons. The sequencing sample was made of peripheral blood. The receptors here all came from a woman in her 70s with active COVID-19. The conserved cysteine and the conserved F or W are not part of the CDR3 here. Clone size is stated in some rows and not others, as once, few, many or a class when expanded.

size: few; J: TRBJ2-5; V: TRBV9; CDR3: ASSVGTGGKTQY
size: .; J: TRBJ2-2; V: TRBV10-2; CDR3: ASSPTSNTGELF
size: .; J: TRBJ2-7; V: TRBV7-8; CDR3: ASSPRHSIGTGTYEQY
size: .; J: TRBJ2-1; V: TRBV6-7; CDR3: ASTASGTSGSNEQF
size: .; J: TRBJ2-5; V: TRBV29-1; CDR3: SVEPGPSAGTQY
size: .; J: TRBJ1-2; V: TRBV5-1; CDR3: ASSFSTDYGYT
size: few; J: TRBJ1-1; V: TRBV28; CDR3: ASSLEESGALNTEAF
size: .; J: TRBJ2-3; V: TRBV27; CDR3: ASTSTSVYTDTQY
size: .; J: TRBJ2-5; V: TRBV6-5; CDR3: ASSRTVQETQY
size: once; J: TRBJ2-7; V: TRBV29-1; CDR3: SVQTSGRYEQY
size: .; J: TRBJ2-1; V: TRBV29-1; CDR3: SVDFATSGRASYNEQF
size: .; J: TRBJ2-1; V: TRBV28; CDR3: ASTPGGLAGGYNEQF
size: .; J: TRBJ2-1; V: TRBV9; CDR3: ASSVGGVPAGSEQF
size: .; J: TRBJ1-5; V: TRBV28; CDR3: ASRQRQGPQH
size: .; J: TRBJ1-2; V: TRBV10-3; CDR3: AISLTGFYGYT
size: few; J: TRBJ2-6; V: TRBV6-2/TRBV6-3; CDR3: ASSHTGGQGANVLT
size: .; J: TRBJ2-5; V: TRBV7-2; CDR3: ASSVRRLAGGQETQY
size: .; J: TRBJ2-7; V: TRBV18; CDR3: ASQIRTGVYEQY